These T cell receptor beta chains were read from a single sample in a study of blood T cell repertoires in COVID-19. This table comes from immunoSEQ multiplex PCR, and its TCRdb copy is limited to in-frame clones, with some not included. The top ten clones hold roughly 20% of a sample with fewer than 130,000 clones, 70% to 85% of them seen once. The sample taken for sequencing was peripheral blood. These TCRs come from a man in his 70s with active or convalescent COVID-19. The CDR3 runs from the conserved cysteine through the conserved F or W. D genes are given only for firm matches. Only some rows state a clone size, as once, few, many or a class for expanded clones.

CDR3 DNA,CDR3 protein,V gene,D gene,J gene,clone size
TGTGCCAGCAGTGAGAGTCGCCTCAACAGGGTGATCGATTCACCCCTCCACTTT,CASSESRLNRVIDSPLHF,TRBV6-2/TRBV6-3,-,TRBJ1-6,-
TGTGCCAGCACCGCATATGGCCCTCGGACTAGCGGGAGACCCTACGAGCAGTACTTC,CASTAYGPRTSGRPYEQYF,TRBV28,TRBD2,TRBJ2-7,once
TGTGCCAGTAGTACGACAGGGATAGAGACCCAGTACTTC,CASSTTGIETQYF,TRBV19,TRBD1,TRBJ2-5,-
TGTGCCAGCAGTTTCGGACTAGCGGGAGGTGAGCAGTACTTC,CASSFGLAGGEQYF,TRBV6-5,TRBD2,TRBJ2-7,-
TGTGCCAGCGAAACTTGGCCCACCTACTACTACGAGCAGTACTTC,CASETWPTYYYEQYF,TRBV6-5,-,TRBJ2-7,-
TGTGCCAGCAGCTCTCTTAGCAATCAGCCCCAGCATTTT,CASSSLSNQPQHF,TRBV28,-,TRBJ1-5,-
TGTGCCAGCATTCTTCTGAGGGTCGGGAGACGGGTGAACACTGAAGCTTTCTTT,CASILLRVGRRVNTEAFF,TRBV28,-,TRBJ1-1,-
TGCGCCAGCAGCTTGGTAGTAACAGATACGCAGTATTTT,CASSLVVTDTQYF,TRBV5-1,-,TRBJ2-3,-
TGTGCCAGCAGTCCCACAGGTCAGGGGGATGAAAAACTGTTTTTT,CASSPTGQGDEKLFF,TRBV6-5,TRBD1,TRBJ1-4,-
TGTGCCATCAGTGAGTCGAGGGGGCAGGGGGAGACCCAGTACTTC,CAISESRGQGETQYF,TRBV10-3,TRBD1,TRBJ2-5,-
TGTGCCAGCAGTTACCTCCTAGCGGGGGGGCAAAATACGCAGTATTTT,CASSYLLAGGQNTQYF,TRBV6-5,TRBD2,TRBJ2-3,-
TGCGCCAGCAGCTTGGACAGGTTGGGCTACACCTTC,CASSLDRLGYTF,TRBV5-1,-,TRBJ1-2,-
TGTGCCAGCAGTGAATTTCCGGGAACCTACGAGCAGTACTTC,CASSEFPGTYEQYF,TRBV6-1,-,TRBJ2-7,few
TGTGCCAGCAGTGATGGGACAGGGCCAGCTAACTATGGCTACACCTTC,CASSDGTGPANYGYTF,TRBV2,TRBD1,TRBJ1-2,-
TGTGCCAGCAGTGTTGAACGCGGCAATCAGCCCCAGCATTTT,CASSVERGNQPQHF,TRBV2,-,TRBJ1-5,-
TGTGCCAGCAGCGTGACAGAATATAATTCACCCCTCCACTTT,CASSVTEYNSPLHF,TRBV6-5,-,TRBJ1-6,-
TGCGCCAGCAGCTCAGACAGGGCAAGTGACGAGCAGTACTTC,CASSSDRASDEQYF,TRBV5-1,TRBD1,TRBJ2-7,-
TGTGCCAGCAGTGAAGAGTCAGGGATAGTATATGGCTACACCTTC,CASSEESGIVYGYTF,TRBV2,-,TRBJ1-2,-
TGTGCCAGCTCACCAAATACGGGACTAACTTACAATGAGCAGTTCTTC,CASSPNTGLTYNEQFF,TRBV18,TRBD2,TRBJ2-1,-
TGCGCCAGCAGCACGGGACTAGCGGGATATGAGCAGTTCTTC,CASSTGLAGYEQFF,TRBV10-2,TRBD2,TRBJ2-1,-
TGTGCCACCAGTGAGGGGACAGGGGGCGGAAACACTGAAGCTTTCTTT,CATSEGTGGGNTEAFF,TRBV24-1,TRBD1,TRBJ1-1,few